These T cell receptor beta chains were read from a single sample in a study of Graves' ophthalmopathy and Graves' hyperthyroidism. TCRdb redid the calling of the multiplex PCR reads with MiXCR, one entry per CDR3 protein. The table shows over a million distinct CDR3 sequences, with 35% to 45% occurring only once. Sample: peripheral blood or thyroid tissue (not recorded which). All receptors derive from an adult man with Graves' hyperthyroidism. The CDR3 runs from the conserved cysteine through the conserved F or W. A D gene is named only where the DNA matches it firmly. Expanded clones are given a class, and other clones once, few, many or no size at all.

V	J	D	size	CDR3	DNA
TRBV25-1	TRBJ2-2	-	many	CASSDLVPGVPNTGELFF	TGTGCCAGCAGTGACCTCGTCCCGGGGGTCCCGAACACCGGGGAGCTGTTTTTT
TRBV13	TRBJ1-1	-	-	CASSPFNRDTEAFF	TGTGCCAGCAGCCCCTTTAATAGAGACACTGAAGCTTTCTTT
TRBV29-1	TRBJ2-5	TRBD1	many	CSVTGTGGYPGETQYF	TGCAGCGTGACCGGGACAGGGGGCTACCCAGGGGAGACCCAGTACTTC
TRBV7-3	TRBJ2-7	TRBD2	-	CASSPMAGVSEQYF	TGTGCCAGCAGCCCTATGGCGGGAGTAAGTGAGCAGTACTTC
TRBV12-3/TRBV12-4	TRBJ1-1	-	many	CASSAPNRAFTEAFF	TGTGCCAGCAGTGCCCCTAACAGGGCTTTCACTGAAGCTTTCTTT
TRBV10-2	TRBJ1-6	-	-	CASSESMVHNSPLHF	TGCGCCAGCAGTGAGTCGATGGTTCATAATTCACCCCTCCACTTT
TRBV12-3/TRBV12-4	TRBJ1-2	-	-	CASTTPSWGEYGYTF	TGTGCCAGCACCACCCCAAGCTGGGGGGAATATGGCTACACCTTC
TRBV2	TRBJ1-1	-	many	CASRFSRGALDTEAFF	TGTGCCAGCAGATTCTCGAGGGGTGCCCTCGACACTGAAGCTTTCTTT
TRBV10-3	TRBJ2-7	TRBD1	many	CAISGTGTGLYEQYF	TGTGCCATCAGTGGGACCGGGACAGGTTTGTACGAGCAGTACTTC
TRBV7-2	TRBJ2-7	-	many	CASTPQGSAYEQYF	TGTGCCAGCACCCCCCAGGGTAGCGCCTACGAGCAGTACTTC
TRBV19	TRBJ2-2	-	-	CASTIRSGELFF	TGTGCCAGTACCATTCGCTCCGGGGAGCTGTTTTTT
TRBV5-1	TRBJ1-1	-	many	CASNGGTEAFF	TGCGCCAGCAATGGGGGCACTGAAGCTTTCTTT
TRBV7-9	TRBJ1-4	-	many	CASSSGRVNEKLFF	TGTGCCAGCAGCTCCGGACGGGTAAATGAAAAACTGTTTTTT
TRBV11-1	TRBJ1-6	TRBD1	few	CASSPDRGGSPLHF	TGTGCCAGCAGCCCAGACAGGGGCGGTTCACCCCTCCACTTT
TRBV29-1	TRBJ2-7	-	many	CSVEAAGESYEQYF	TGCAGCGTTGAAGCGGCAGGGGAATCCTACGAGCAGTACTTC
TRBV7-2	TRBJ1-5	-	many	CASSLVGAGSNQPQHF	TGTGCCAGCAGCTTAGTGGGGGCGGGGAGCAATCAGCCCCAGCATTTT
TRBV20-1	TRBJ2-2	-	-	CSAALGGWGGELFF	TGCAGTGCGGCCCTAGGAGGGTGGGGCGGGGAGCTGTTTTTT
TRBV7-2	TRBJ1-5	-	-	CASSLFPGMGSNQPQHF	TGTGCCAGCAGCTTATTTCCGGGGATGGGTAGCAATCAGCCCCAGCATTTT
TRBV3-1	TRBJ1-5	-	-	CASSPARNNQPQHF	TGTGCCAGCAGCCCAGCCAGAAACAATCAGCCCCAGCATTTT
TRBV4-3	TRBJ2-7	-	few	CASSPRVGYYEQYF	TGCGCCAGCAGCCCGAGGGTGGGGTACTACGAGCAGTACTTC
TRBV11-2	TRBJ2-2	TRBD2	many	CASSLFGLAGGSEELFF	TGTGCCAGCAGCTTATTTGGACTAGCGGGAGGCAGTGAGGAGCTGTTTTTT
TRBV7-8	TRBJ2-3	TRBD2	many	CASSPRTSGSTDTQYF	TGTGCCAGCAGCCCGCGGACTAGCGGATCCACAGATACGCAGTATTTT
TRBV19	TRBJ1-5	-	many	CASTLLEFGNQPQHF	TGTGCCAGTACCTTATTAGAATTTGGGAATCAGCCCCAGCATTTT
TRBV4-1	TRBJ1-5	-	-	CASSQVSVAVNQPQHF	TGCGCCAGCAGCCAAGTTTCGGTCGCGGTAAATCAGCCCCAGCATTTT
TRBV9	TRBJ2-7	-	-	CASSPEGYPKEQYF	TGTGCCAGCAGCCCCGAGGGCTATCCCAAGGAGCAGTACTTC
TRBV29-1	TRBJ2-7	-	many	CSVEGVSSYEQYF	TGCAGCGTTGAGGGGGTAAGCTCCTACGAGCAGTACTTC
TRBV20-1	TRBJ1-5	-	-	CSYSSGGGQPQHF	TGCAGTTACTCGAGTGGGGGCGGACAGCCCCAGCATTTT
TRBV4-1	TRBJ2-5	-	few	CASSQFYGQQETQYF	TGCGCCAGCAGCCAATTTTATGGGCAGCAAGAGACCCAGTACTTC
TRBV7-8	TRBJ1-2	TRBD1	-	CASSPHDRDYGYTF	TGTGCCAGCAGCCCCCACGACAGGGACTATGGCTACACCTTC
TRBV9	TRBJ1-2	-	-	CASSQSFGYGYTF	TGTGCCAGCAGCCAATCTTTCGGATATGGCTACACCTTC
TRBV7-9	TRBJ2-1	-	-	CASSVRLSWENEQFF	TGTGCCAGCAGCGTCAGACTCAGCTGGGAAAATGAGCAGTTCTTC
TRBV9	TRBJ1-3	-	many	CASSKTGDSGNTIYF	TGTGCCAGCAGCAAAACAGGCGACTCTGGAAACACCATATATTTT
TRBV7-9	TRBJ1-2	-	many	CASSLVYGYTF	TGTGCCAGCAGCTTAGTCTATGGCTACACCTTC
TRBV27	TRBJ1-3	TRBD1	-	CASGQQGSGNTIYF	TGTGCCAGCGGGCAACAGGGGAGTGGAAACACCATATATTTT
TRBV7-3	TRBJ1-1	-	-	CASSLDGKWDTEAFF	TGTGCCAGCAGCTTAGACGGGAAGTGGGACACTGAAGCTTTCTTT
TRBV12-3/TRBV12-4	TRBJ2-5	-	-	CASSFYPLAKGDETQYF	TGTGCCAGCAGTTTTTACCCCTTGGCTAAGGGGGACGAGACCCAGTACTTC
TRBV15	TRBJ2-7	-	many	CATSRVGGGEQYF	TGTGCCACCAGCAGAGTGGGGGGCGGGGAGCAGTACTTC
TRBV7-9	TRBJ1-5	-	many	CASSADGGGNQPQHF	TGTGCCAGCAGCGCGGACGGAGGGGGGAATCAGCCCCAGCATTTT
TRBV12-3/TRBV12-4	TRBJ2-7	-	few	CASSLGSLGEQYF	TGTGCCAGCAGTTTGGGTTCTTTAGGCGAGCAGTACTTC
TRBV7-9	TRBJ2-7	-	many	CASSLGGGGDHEQYF	TGTGCCAGCAGCTTAGGTGGCGGAGGGGACCACGAGCAGTACTTC
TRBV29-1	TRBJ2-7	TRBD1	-	CSVTTGQGHEQYF	TGCAGCGTAACCACGGGACAGGGACACGAGCAGTACTTC
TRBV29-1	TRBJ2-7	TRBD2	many	CRLHRDSSGSRIYEQYF	TGCAGGTTACACAGGGATTCTAGCGGGAGCAGAATCTACGAGCAGTACTTC
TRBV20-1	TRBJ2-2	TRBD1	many	CSARDRGNTGELFF	TGCAGCGCCCGGGACAGGGGGAACACCGGGGAGCTGTTTTTT
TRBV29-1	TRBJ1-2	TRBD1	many	CSVAGGSNNYGYTF	TGCAGCGTTGCAGGGGGTAGCAATAACTATGGCTACACCTTC
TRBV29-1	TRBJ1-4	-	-	CSVSTNEKLFF	TGCAGCGTTTCTACTAATGAAAAACTGTTTTTT
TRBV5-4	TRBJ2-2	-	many	CASSFLGTGELFF	TGTGCCAGCAGCTTCTTGGGCACCGGGGAGCTGTTTTTT
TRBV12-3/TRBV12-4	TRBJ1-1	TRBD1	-	CASSGTGGRVEAFF	TGTGCCAGCAGTGGGACAGGTGGCCGGGTTGAAGCTTTCTTT